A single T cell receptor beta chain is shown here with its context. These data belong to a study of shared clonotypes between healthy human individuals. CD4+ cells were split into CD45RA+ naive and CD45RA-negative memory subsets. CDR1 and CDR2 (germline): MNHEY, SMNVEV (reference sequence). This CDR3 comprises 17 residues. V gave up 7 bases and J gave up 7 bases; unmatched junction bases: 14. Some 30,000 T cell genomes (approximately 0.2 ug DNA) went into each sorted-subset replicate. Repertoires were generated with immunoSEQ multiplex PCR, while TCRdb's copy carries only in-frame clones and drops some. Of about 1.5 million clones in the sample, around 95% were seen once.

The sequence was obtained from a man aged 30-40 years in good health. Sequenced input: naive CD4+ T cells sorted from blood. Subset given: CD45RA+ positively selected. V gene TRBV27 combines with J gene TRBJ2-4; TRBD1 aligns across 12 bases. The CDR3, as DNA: TGTGCCAGCATACCGAGAGTCCGGGACAGGGGGCATAACATTCAGTACTTC. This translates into CASIPRVRDRGHNIQYF.